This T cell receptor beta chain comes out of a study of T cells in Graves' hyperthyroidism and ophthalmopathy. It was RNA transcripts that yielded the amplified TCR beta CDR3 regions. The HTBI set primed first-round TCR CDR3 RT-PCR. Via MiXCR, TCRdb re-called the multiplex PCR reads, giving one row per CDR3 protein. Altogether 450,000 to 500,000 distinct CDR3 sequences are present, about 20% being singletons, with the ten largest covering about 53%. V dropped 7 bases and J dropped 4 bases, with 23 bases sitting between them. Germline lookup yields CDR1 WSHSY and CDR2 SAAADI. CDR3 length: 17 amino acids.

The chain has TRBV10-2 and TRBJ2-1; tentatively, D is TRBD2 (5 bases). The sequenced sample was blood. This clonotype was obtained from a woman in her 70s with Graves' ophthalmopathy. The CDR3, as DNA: TGCGCCAGCACCGAAAAGCGAGGGAGTAGACTTTACAATGAGCAGTTCTTC. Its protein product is CASTEKRGSRLYNEQFF.